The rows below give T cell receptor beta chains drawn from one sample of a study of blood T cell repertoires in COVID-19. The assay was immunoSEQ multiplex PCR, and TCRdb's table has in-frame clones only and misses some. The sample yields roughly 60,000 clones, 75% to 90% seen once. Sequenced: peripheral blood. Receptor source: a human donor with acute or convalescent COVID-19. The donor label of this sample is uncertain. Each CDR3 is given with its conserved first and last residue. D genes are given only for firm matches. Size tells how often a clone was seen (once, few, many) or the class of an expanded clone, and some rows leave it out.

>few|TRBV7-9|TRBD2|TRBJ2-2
CASRGLATGELFF
TGTGCCAGCAGGGGACTAGCCACCGGGGAGCTGTTTTTT
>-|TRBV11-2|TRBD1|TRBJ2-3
CASSSRQGTDTQYF
TGTGCCAGCAGCTCACGACAGGGTACAGATACGCAGTATTTT
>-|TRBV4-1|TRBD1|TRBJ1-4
CASSQHGTALEKLFF
TGCGCCAGCAGCCAACACGGGACAGCCCTAGAAAAACTGTTTTTT
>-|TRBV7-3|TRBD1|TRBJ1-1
CASSPKQGPNTEAFF
TGTGCCAGCAGCCCGAAACAGGGGCCGAACACTGAAGCTTTCTTT
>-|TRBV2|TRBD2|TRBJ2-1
CASSGTSGNNEQFF
TGTGCCAGCAGTGGGACTAGCGGGAACAATGAGCAGTTCTTC
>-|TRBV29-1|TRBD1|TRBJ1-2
CSGHGQGNGYTF
TGCAGCGGGCATGGACAGGGTAATGGCTACACCTTC
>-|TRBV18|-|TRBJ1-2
CASSLGAGTYGYTF
TGTGCCAGCTCACTGGGCGCGGGGACCTATGGCTACACCTTC
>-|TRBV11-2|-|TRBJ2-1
CASSLSPSLNEQFF
TGTGCCAGCAGCTTATCCCCGAGCCTCAATGAGCAGTTCTTC
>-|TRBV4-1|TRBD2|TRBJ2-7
CASSQDFMGTIAGGEQYF
TGCGCCAGCAGCCAAGACTTTATGGGGACGATAGCGGGAGGAGAGCAGTACTTC
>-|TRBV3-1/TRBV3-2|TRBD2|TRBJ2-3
CASSPRLAGAGTDTQYF
TGTGCCAGCAGCCCTAGACTAGCGGGGGCAGGCACAGATACGCAGTATTTT
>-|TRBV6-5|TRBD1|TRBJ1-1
CASSHTGGRTEAFF
TGTGCCAGCAGTCATACAGGGGGCCGGACTGAAGCTTTCTTT
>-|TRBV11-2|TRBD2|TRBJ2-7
CASSQLAGGPYEQYF
TGTGCCAGCAGCCAGCTAGCGGGAGGGCCGTACGAGCAGTACTTC
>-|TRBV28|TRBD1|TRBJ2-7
CASSPHMGTGSYEQYF
TGTGCCAGCAGTCCGCATATGGGGACAGGGAGCTACGAGCAGTACTTC
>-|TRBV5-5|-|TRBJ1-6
CASSLSINSPLHF
TGTGCCAGCAGCTTGTCCATTAATTCACCCCTCCACTTT
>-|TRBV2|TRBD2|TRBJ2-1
CASSDAGGRNEQFF
TGTGCCAGCAGTGATGCGGGGGGGAGGAATGAGCAGTTCTTC
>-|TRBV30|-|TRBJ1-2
CAWSVAVGYTF
TGTGCCTGGAGTGTGGCAGTTGGCTACACCTTC
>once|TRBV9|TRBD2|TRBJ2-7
CASSVAAGGYEQYF
TGTGCCAGCAGCGTAGCAGCGGGAGGGTACGAGCAGTACTTC
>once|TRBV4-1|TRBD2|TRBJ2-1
CASSRASGQTNNEQFF
TGCGCCAGCAGCCGCGCTAGCGGACAAACGAACAATGAGCAGTTCTTC
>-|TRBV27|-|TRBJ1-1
CASSLVGAGTEAFF
TGTGCCAGCAGTTTGGTGGGGGCTGGGACTGAAGCTTTCTTT
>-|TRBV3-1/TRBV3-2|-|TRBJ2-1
CASSPGGLGYNEQFF
TGTGCCAGCAGCCCTGGGGGACTTGGCTACAATGAGCAGTTCTTC
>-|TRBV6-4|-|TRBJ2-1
CASSDSQNFNEQFF
TGTGCCAGCAGTGACTCACAGAATTTCAATGAGCAGTTCTTC
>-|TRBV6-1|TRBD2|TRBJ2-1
CASSEAGRVGNEQFF
TGTGCCAGCAGTGAAGCAGGGAGGGTGGGCAATGAGCAGTTCTTC
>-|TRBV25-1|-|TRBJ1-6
CASRGASSYNSPLHF
TGTGCCAGCAGGGGGGCAAGCTCCTATAATTCACCCCTCCACTTT
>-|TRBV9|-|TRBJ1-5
CASGRGGNQPQHF
TGTGCCAGCGGGAGGGGTGGAAATCAGCCCCAGCATTTT
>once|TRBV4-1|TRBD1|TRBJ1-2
CASSQDAGGPGYTF
TGCGCCAGCAGCCAAGATGCAGGGGGCCCTGGCTACACCTTC
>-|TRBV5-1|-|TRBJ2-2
CASSLGQNTGELFF
TGCGCCAGCAGCTTGGGACAGAACACCGGGGAGCTGTTTTTT
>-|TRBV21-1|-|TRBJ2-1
CASSTDRLCGVQFF
TGTGCCAGCAGCACAGACAGGCTATGTGGGGTGCAGTTCTTC
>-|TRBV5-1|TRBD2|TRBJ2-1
CASSLVGGRALGEQFF
TGCGCCAGCAGCTTGGTAGGCGGGAGGGCGTTGGGTGAGCAGTTCTTC
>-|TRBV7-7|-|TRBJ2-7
CASSLHSYGSYEQYF
TGTGCTAGCAGCTTACACAGCTATGGGTCCTACGAGCAGTACTTC
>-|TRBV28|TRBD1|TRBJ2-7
CASSFRDRSPYEQYF
TGTGCCAGCAGTTTCAGGGACAGGTCCCCCTACGAGCAGTACTTC
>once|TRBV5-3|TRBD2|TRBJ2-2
CARSPSGVGNTGELFF
TGTGCCAGAAGCCCGAGCGGGGTCGGGAACACCGGGGAGCTGTTTTTT
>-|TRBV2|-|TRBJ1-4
CASARGNEKLFF
TGTGCCAGCGCCCGCGGTAATGAAAAACTGTTTTTT
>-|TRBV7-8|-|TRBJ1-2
CASSLAIPLGGYGYTF
TGTGCCAGCAGCTTAGCGATACCACTAGGAGGCTATGGCTACACCTTC
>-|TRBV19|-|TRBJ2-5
CASSIYRGSETQYF
TGTGCCAGTAGTATATATAGAGGCAGCGAGACCCAGTACTTC
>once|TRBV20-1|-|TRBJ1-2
CSASRGGPYGYTF
TGCAGTGCTAGTAGAGGAGGGCCCTATGGCTACACCTTC
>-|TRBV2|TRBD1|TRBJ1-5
CASMVGTGDNQPQHF
TGTGCCAGCATGGTCGGGACAGGGGACAATCAGCCCCAGCATTTT
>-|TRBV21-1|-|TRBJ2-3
CASSTRTSGGLNSTDTQYF
TGTGCCAGCAGCACTAGGACTAGCGGGGGGCTAAATAGCACAGATACGCAGTATTTT
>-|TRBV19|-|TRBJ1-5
CASNLRVAPRINQPQHF
TGTGCCAGTAACTTACGGGTTGCCCCCAGAATCAATCAGCCCCAGCATTTT
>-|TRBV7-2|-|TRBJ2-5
CASSLFAETQYF
TGTGCCAGCAGCTTATTCGCGGAGACCCAGTACTTC
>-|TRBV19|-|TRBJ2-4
CASSMLGSGNIQYF
TGTGCCAGTAGTATGTTGGGGAGTGGAAACATTCAGTACTTC
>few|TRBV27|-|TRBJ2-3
CASSLRGGGLGTDTQYF
TGTGCCAGCAGTTTAAGGGGGGGCGGGCTCGGCACAGATACGCAGTATTTT
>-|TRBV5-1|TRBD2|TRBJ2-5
CASSLGISGGQETQYF
TGCGCCAGCAGCTTGGGAATTAGCGGGGGTCAAGAGACCCAGTACTTC
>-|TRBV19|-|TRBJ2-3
CASKDLESLGTDTQYF
TGTGCCAGTAAGGACTTAGAGTCGTTGGGCACAGATACGCAGTATTTT
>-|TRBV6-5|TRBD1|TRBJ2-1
CASKRDSSYNEQFF
TGTGCCAGCAAAAGGGACAGCTCCTACAATGAGCAGTTCTTC
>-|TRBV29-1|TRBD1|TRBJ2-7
CSVERTGGYEQYF
TGCAGCGTTGAAAGGACAGGGGGATACGAGCAGTACTTC
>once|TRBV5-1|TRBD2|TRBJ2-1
CASSLAGATGYNEQFF
TGCGCCAGCAGCCTAGCGGGGGCAACCGGCTACAATGAGCAGTTCTTC
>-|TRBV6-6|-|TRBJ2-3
CASSPGRGASDTQYF
TGTGCCAGCAGTCCTGGGAGGGGGGCATCGGATACGCAGTATTTT